This T cell receptor beta chain stems from a study of shared clonotypes between healthy human individuals. The germline V gene encodes CDR1 SGHAT and CDR2 FQNNGV. The ends lost 0 bases at V and 5 bases at J; junction bases unmatched: 10. This CDR3 region has 17 residues. Free of recent acute infections or vaccinations, the donors were healthy HIV-negative adults. In the source study's methods: Junction-only immunoSEQ sequences carried no quality scores, so filtering differed. The protocol was immunoSEQ multiplex PCR, while the TCRdb copy is restricted to in-frame clones and leaves out a portion. V and J calls and clone size are copied from that table; D and trimming were computed from the DNA. The sample contains about 2.4 million clones, around nine tenths of which appear only once.

The sequence was obtained from a man aged 18 to 30 in good health. The chain has TRBV11-2 and TRBJ2-5; 9 nucleotides line up with TRBD1. What was sequenced was naive CD4+ T cells sorted from blood. Subset indicated: CD45RA+ positively selected. CDR3 amino acids: CASSLDRVNRGQETQYF. For the CDR3, the DNA is TGTGCCAGCAGCTTAGATCGTGTGAACAGGGGGCAGGAGACCCAGTACTTC.